The present T cell receptor beta chain was sequenced within a study of lymphopenia after photon versus proton radiotherapy. TCRdb's table, derived via immunoSEQ multiplex PCR, lists solely in-frame clones and lacks some. The top ten hold roughly 2.7% of the sample, which has 65,000 to 70,000 clones, roughly 91% seen once. CDR1 and CDR2 from the germline V gene are MGHDK and SYGVNS. The V gene lost 4 bases and the J gene lost 1 base, with 17 bases spanning the gap. This CDR3 is 17 amino acids long. The clonotype comes from a woman aged 65 to 85 with pancreatic cancer. V usage is TRBV25-1 and J usage is TRBJ1-5; D might be TRBD1 (6 bases). Specimen: peripheral blood, collected from a patient treated with photon-based radiotherapy. CDR3 loop: CASSGGDGTYSNQPQHF. The CDR3 coding sequence is TGTGCCAGCAGTGGGGGGGACGGGACATACAGCAATCAGCCCCAGCATTTT.